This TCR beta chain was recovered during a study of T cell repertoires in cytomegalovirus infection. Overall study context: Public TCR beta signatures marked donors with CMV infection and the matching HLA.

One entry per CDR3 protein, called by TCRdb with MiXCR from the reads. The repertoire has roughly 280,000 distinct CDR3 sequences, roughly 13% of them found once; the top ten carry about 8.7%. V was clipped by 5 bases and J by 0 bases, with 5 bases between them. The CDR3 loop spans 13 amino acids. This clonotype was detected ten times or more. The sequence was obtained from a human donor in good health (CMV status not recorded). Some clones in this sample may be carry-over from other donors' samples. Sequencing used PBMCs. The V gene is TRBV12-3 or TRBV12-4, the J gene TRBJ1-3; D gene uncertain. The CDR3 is CASSLYSGNTIYF. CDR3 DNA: TGTGCCAGCAGTCTTTACTCTGGAAACACCATATATTTT.